Listed here are 21 T cell receptor beta chains from one sample, sequenced in a study of T cell responses to AZD1222 COVID-19 vaccine. Generated by immunoSEQ multiplex PCR, the TCRdb table keeps only in-frame clones and is missing some. The sample has about 110,000 clones; 80% to 95% are singletons. Specimen: peripheral blood, collected 28 days after the second AZD1222 dose. The origin of the receptors is an adult who received the AZD1222 COVID-19 vaccine.

The chain combines TRBV7-8 with TRBJ1-3; possibly TRBD1 for D (6 bases). This CDR3 is 15 amino acids long. Between the trimmed V and J ends, which lost 4 bases and 2 bases, there was a span of 12 bases. The germline CDR1 and CDR2 sequences are SGHVS and FQNEAQ. The CDR3 here is CASSSYRQAGNTIYF. CDR3 DNA: TGTGCCAGCAGCTCTTACCGACAGGCTGGAAACACCATATATTTT.

V and J are TRBV6-2 or TRBV6-3 and TRBJ1-4; D is uncertain. CDR1 is MNHEY, CDR2 SVGEGT, per germline. Trimming removed 5 bases at V and 16 bases at J, with 20 bases between. The CDR3 runs 13 residues. CDR3 coding DNA: TGTGCCAGCAGTCCGACCAAAGCTAATTTGGCGTTTTTT. Translating gives CASSPTKANLAFF.

This chain joins TRBV27 and TRBJ2-1; the match to TRBD2 covers 7 bases. Trimming at V came to 5 bases and at J to 4 bases, leaving 8 bases not matched to a gene. This CDR3 comprises 15 residues. The germline V gene has CDR1 MNHEY and CDR2 SMNVEV (reference sequence). The CDR3 spells CASSRQAGLYNEQFF. Here the CDR3 DNA reads TGTGCCAGCAGTAGACAAGCGGGGCTATACAATGAGCAGTTCTTC.

This chain connects TRBV7-3 to TRBJ2-7, with TRBD2 matching over 9 bases. The CDR3 has 16 residues. Germline CDR1 and CDR2: SGHTA and FQGTGA. J was trimmed by 2 bases and V by 1 base; bases with no gene match: 6. Here the CDR3 DNA reads TGTGCCAGCAGCTTAAATAGCGGGGGCCCTCCCTACGAGCAGTACTTC. This translates into CASSLNSGGPPYEQYF. Using reference TRBV7-3 and TRBJ2-7 for the parts outside the CDR3, the full variable domain is GAGVSQTPSNKVTEKGKYVELRCDPISGHTALYWYRQSLGQGPEFLIYFQGTGAADDSGLPNDRFFAVRPEGSVSTLKIQRTERGDSAVYLCASSLNSGGPPYEQYFGPGTRLTVT.

The CDR3 coding sequence is TGTGCCAGCAGCTTTACAGGGGACTATGGCTACACCTTC. Amino acid sequence: CASSFTGDYGYTF. The chain has TRBV11-2 and TRBJ1-2; 7 nucleotides align to TRBD1. V trimming: 3 bases; J trimming: 3 bases; junction bases outside the gene matches: 1. CDR1 and CDR2 from the germline V gene are SGHAT and FQNNGV. This CDR3 region has 13 residues.

The rearrangement joins TRBV27 to TRBJ1-5, with 7 bases that match TRBD1. Per the germline V gene, CDR1 is MNHEY and CDR2 is SMNVEV (reference sequence). The CDR3 runs to 14 residues. Unmatched junction bases numbered 6, after V lost 3 bases and J lost 7 bases. The CDR3 region is CASSFEGARQPQHF. Written as DNA, the CDR3 is TGTGCCAGCAGTTTCGAGGGGGCCAGACAGCCCCAGCATTTT.

This sequence joins TRBV10-3 and TRBJ2-7; 8 bases are shared with TRBD1. The CDR3 spans 14 residues. CDR1 and CDR2 (germline): ENHRY, SYGVKD. J gave up 2 bases and V 7 bases, and 7 bases lay outside the gene matches. The CDR3 nucleotides read TGTGCCATCAATCTCGGACAGGGAGCCTACGAGCAGTACTTC. Translating gives CAINLGQGAYEQYF.

The V gene is TRBV18, the J gene TRBJ2-7; D possibly corresponds to TRBD1 (6 bases). V lost 4 bases to trimming and J lost 5 bases, with 15 bases between them. The CDR3 runs to 14 residues. Germline V gene lookup returns CDR1 KGHSH and CDR2 LQKENI. In DNA form, the CDR3 reads TGTGCCAGCTCACTAGGGCAGGGGTCCGACGAGCAGTACTTC. Amino acids: CASSLGQGSDEQYF.

V and J are TRBV27 and TRBJ1-2; 7 bases agree with TRBD1. The CDR3 covers 15 residues. Losses at the gene ends were 4 bases for V and 4 bases for J; bases not matched to a gene: 9. Germline CDR1 MNHEY, CDR2 SMNVEV (reference sequence). CDR3 protein: CASSSLPDRVYGYTF. The CDR3 coding sequence is TGTGCCAGCAGTTCCCTCCCCGACAGGGTCTATGGCTACACCTTC.

The genes are TRBV12-3 or TRBV12-4 and TRBJ2-7; D not certain. The CDR3 runs to 13 residues. The V and J ends lost 4 bases and 5 bases respectively, with 12 bases between them. The CDR3 nucleotides read TGTGCCAGCAGTTCCGGCCTCCTGAACGAGCAGTACTTC. It yields the protein CASSSGLLNEQYF.

The chain carries TRBV6-1 and TRBJ1-1, with D unresolved. Germline assignment: CDR1 MNHNS and CDR2 SASEGT. The length of the CDR3 is 13 residues. Trimming pared 2 bases from V and 4 bases from J, leaving 8 bases between. The CDR3 reads CASSELLVTEAFF. CDR3 sequence (DNA): TGTGCCAGCAGTGAATTGTTGGTCACTGAAGCTTTCTTT.

This chain joins TRBV7-2 and TRBJ1-2, with 9 bases aligning to TRBD1. CDR1 SGHTA and CDR2 FQGNSA come from the germline V gene. The ends lost 2 bases at V and 1 base at J; junction bases unmatched: 5. CDR3 size: 16 residues. The CDR3 is CASSLQGTGNNYGYTF. The CDR3 nucleotides are TGTGCCAGCAGCTTACAAGGGACAGGGAATAACTATGGCTACACCTTC.

The gene calls are TRBV27 and TRBJ2-5; D tentatively reads TRBD1 or TRBD2 (5 bases each). The germline CDR1 and CDR2 sequences are MNHEY and SMNVEV (reference sequence). This CDR3 comprises 14 residues. Trimming removed 2 bases at V and 3 bases at J, with 10 bases between. CDR3 nucleotide sequence: TGTGCCAGCAGTTTACTAGCAGGGAAAGAGACCCAGTACTTC. Its protein product is CASSLLAGKETQYF.

The genes are TRBV2 and TRBJ2-7; a weak D match, TRBD2 (6 bases). This CDR3 contains 13 residues. The germline V gene encodes CDR1 SNHLY and CDR2 FYNNEI. V was shortened by 3 bases and J by 6 bases, with 12 bases between the two germline ends. The CDR3 here is CASSERGDGEQYF. The CDR3 nucleotides read TGTGCCAGCAGTGAGCGGGGAGATGGCGAGCAGTACTTC.

This clone was seen only once. The rearrangement joins TRBV7-9 to TRBJ2-3, with unresolved D. V gave up 1 base and J gave up 1 base, with 0 bases separating them. This CDR3 spans 12 amino acids. Germline V lookup: CDR1 SEHNR, CDR2 FQNEAQ (reference sequence). CDR3 sequence (DNA): TGTGCCAGCAGCTTAGGCACAGATACGCAGTATTTT. This codes for CASSLGTDTQYF.

The genes are TRBV2 and TRBJ1-4; TRBD1 is a possible D gene (6 bases). The V and J ends lost 1 base and 4 bases respectively, with 10 bases between them. This CDR3 contains 15 residues. Germline V lookup: CDR1 SNHLY, CDR2 FYNNEI. The CDR3 region is CASSEVGQFNEKLFF. The DNA of the CDR3 is TGTGCCAGCAGTGAAGTTGGACAGTTTAATGAAAAACTGTTTTTT.

This chain joins TRBV25-1 and TRBJ1-2; a weak D match, TRBD1 (5 bases). Trimming cost V 2 bases and J 7 bases, with 14 bases left between them. The CDR3 has 14 residues. The germline V gene has CDR1 MGHDK and CDR2 SYGVNS. CDR3 nucleotide sequence: TGTGCCAGCAGTGAACGGGACGGACGTTCTGGCTACACCTTC. Encoded protein: CASSERDGRSGYTF.

V is TRBV27 and J is TRBJ1-2; TRBD1 matches 8 bases. CDR3 length: 14 residues. Looked up from germline, CDR1 is MNHEY and CDR2 is SMNVEV (reference sequence). Germline trimming cut 6 bases from V and 2 bases from J; bases unmatched to any gene: 5. The DNA for the CDR3 is TGTGCCAGCAGGCCCGGACAGGGAAACTATGGCTACACCTTC. Its translation is CASRPGQGNYGYTF.

The chain has TRBV6-4 and TRBJ1-2; unclear D gene. V lost 2 bases to trimming and J lost 4 bases, with 5 bases between them. Germline values: CDR1 MRHNA, CDR2 SNTAGT. The CDR3 spans 12 residues. In DNA, the CDR3 is TGTGCCAGCAGTGACGGTACCTATGGCTACACCTTC. It specifies CASSDGTYGYTF.

This clone was seen just once. The rearrangement joins TRBV29-1 to TRBJ2-3, with D possibly being TRBD1 or TRBD2 (5 bases each). Germline V CDR1 and CDR2: SQVTM, ANQGSEA. The V end lost 4 bases, the J end lost 1 base, and 15 bases lay between the germline ends. CDR3 size: 15 residues. CDR3 loop: CSVVSGQGGTDTQYF. In nucleotides, the CDR3 is TGCAGCGTTGTGTCAGGTCAGGGAGGCACAGATACGCAGTATTTT.

The V gene is TRBV19, the J gene TRBJ2-1; TRBD2 agrees at 11 bases. The V and J ends lost 3 bases and 8 bases, in that order; junction bases with no gene match: 3. Germline lookup yields CDR1 LNHDA and CDR2 SQIVND (reference sequence). CDR3 length: 14 amino acids. CDR3 coding DNA: TGTGCCAGTAGTATCCTAGCGGGGGGCCATGAGCAGTTCTTC. Translating it yields CASSILAGGHEQFF. Together with reference TRBV19 and TRBJ2-1, the CDR3 gives the full variable domain: DGGITQSPKYLFRKEGQNVTLSCEQNLNHDAMYWYRQDPGQGLRLIYYSQIVNDFQKGDIAEGYSVSREKKESFPLTVTSAQKNPTAFYLCASSILAGGHEQFFGPGTRLTVL.